The clone carrying this T cell receptor beta chain was seen a few times. Its specificity is unknown. Between the trimmed V and J ends, which lost 0 bases and 3 bases, there was a span of 6 bases. CDR3 size: 13 residues. Germline V gene data show CDR1 as DFQATT and CDR2 as SNEGSKA (reference sequence). TCRdb itself ran the 5' RACE reads through MiXCR, one entry per CDR3 protein. Of more than 400,000 distinct CDR3 sequences listed, under 5.5% were seen once; the top ten hold approximately 4%. The sample belongs to a study of CD8 T cells in ankylosing spondylitis. Study conclusions and caveats: Roughly eight highly homologous variants made up a TCR beta motif, and this motif appeared characteristic of ankylosing spondylitis blood.

J is TRBJ2-1 and V is TRBV20-1; D is unclear. Specimen: blood, either unsorted or a sorted T cell fraction (not recorded which). This receptor was taken from a male donor with ankylosing spondylitis. In DNA, the CDR3 is TGCAGTGCTAGAGATCGTGACTACAATGAGCAGTTCTTC. This encodes CSARDRDYNEQFF.